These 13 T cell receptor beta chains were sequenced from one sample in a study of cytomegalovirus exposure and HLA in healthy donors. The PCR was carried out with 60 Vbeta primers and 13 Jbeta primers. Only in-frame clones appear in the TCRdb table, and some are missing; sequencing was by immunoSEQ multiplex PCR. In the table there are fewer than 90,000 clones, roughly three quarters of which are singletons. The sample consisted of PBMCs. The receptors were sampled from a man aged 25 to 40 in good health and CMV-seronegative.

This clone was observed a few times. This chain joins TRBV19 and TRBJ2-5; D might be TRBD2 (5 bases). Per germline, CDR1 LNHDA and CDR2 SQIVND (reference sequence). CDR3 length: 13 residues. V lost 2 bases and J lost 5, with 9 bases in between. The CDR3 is CASSIMERETQYF. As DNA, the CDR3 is TGTGCCAGTAGTATAATGGAGCGGGAGACCCAGTACTTC.

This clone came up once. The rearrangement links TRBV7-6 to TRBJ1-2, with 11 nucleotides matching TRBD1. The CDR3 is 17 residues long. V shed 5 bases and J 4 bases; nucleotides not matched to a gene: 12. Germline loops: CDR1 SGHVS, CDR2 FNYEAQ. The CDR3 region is CASSPQAPGQGAYGYTF. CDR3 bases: TGTGCCAGCAGCCCCCAAGCCCCCGGACAGGGGGCCTATGGCTACACCTTC.

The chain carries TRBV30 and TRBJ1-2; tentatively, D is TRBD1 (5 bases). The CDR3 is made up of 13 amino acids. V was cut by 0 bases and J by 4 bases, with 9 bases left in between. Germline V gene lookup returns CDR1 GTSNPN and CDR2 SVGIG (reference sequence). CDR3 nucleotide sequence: TGTGCCTGGAGTGTAGGGACTCTCTATGGCTACACCTTC. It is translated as CAWSVGTLYGYTF.

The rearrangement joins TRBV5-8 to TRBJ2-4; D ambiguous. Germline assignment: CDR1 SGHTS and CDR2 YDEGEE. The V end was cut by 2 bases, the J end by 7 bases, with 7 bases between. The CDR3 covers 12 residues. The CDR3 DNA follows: TGTGCCAGCAGCTTCCCCTTGAACATTCAGTACTTC. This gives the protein CASSFPLNIQYF.

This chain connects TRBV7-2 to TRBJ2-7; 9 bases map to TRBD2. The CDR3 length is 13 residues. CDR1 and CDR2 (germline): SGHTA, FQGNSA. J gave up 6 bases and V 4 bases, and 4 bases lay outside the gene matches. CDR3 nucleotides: TGTGCCAGCAGCTCCCGAGCGGGGGGCGAGCAGTACTTC. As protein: CASSSRAGGEQYF.

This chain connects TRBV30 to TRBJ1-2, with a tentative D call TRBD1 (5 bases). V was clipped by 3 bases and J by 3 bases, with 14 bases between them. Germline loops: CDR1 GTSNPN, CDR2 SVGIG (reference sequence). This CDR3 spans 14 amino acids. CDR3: CAWSGAGTHYGYTF. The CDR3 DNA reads TGTGCCTGGAGCGGGGCAGGGACTCACTATGGCTACACCTTC.

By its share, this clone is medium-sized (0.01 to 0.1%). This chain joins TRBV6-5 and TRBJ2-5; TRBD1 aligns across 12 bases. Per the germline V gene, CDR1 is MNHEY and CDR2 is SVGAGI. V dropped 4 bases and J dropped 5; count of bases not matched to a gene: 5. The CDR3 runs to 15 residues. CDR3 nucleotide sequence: TGTGCCAGCAGTTGGGGGACAGGGGGCGGCGAGACCCAGTACTTC. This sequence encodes CASSWGTGGGETQYF.

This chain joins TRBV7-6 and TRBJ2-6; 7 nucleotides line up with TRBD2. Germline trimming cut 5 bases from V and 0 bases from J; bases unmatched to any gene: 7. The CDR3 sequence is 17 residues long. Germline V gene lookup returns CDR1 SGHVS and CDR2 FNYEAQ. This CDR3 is CASSPRDYPSGANVLTF. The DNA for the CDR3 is TGTGCCAGCAGCCCCCGGGACTACCCCTCTGGGGCCAACGTCCTGACTTTC.

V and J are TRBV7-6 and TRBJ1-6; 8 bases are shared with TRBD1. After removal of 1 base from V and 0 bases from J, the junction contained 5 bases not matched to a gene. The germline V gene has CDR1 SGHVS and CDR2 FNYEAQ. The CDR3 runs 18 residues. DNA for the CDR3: TGTGCCAGCAGCTTAGAACAGGGGGGCCTCTCCTATAATTCACCCCTCCACTTT. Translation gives CASSLEQGGLSYNSPLHF.

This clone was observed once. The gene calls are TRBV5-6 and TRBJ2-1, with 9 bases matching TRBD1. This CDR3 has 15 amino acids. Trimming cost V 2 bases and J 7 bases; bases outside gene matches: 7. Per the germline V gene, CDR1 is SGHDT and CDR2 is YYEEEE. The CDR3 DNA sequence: TGTGCCAGCAGCTTCGGGGGACAGGGTTGGAATGAGCAGTTCTTC. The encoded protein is CASSFGGQGWNEQFF.

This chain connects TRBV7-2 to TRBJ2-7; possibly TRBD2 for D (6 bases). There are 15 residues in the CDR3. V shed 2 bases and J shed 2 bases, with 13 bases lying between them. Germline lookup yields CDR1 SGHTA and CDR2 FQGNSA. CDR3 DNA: TGTGCCAGCAGCTTATTCTCCGCGGGAACCTACGAGCAGTACTTC. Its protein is CASSLFSAGTYEQYF.

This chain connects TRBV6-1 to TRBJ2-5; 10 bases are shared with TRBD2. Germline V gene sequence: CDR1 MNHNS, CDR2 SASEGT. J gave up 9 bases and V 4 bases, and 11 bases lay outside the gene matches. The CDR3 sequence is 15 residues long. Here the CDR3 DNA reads TGTGCCAGCAGTGCGAGAGCGGGGGGGGATTGGTCCCAGTACTTC. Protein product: CASSARAGGDWSQYF.

CDR3 sequence (DNA): TGCGCCAGCAGGTCTAAACCCCGGGACAGTATGTATCTTGAAGCTTTCTTT. This encodes CASRSKPRDSMYLEAFF. This sequence joins TRBV5-1 and TRBJ1-1, with 7 bases fitting TRBD1. Germline V gene sequence: CDR1 SGHRS, CDR2 YFSETQ. The trim removed 5 bases at V and 7 bases at J, leaving 20 bases unmatched. The CDR3 extends over 17 amino acids.